This T cell receptor (beta chain) was documented in a study of blood T cell repertoires in COVID-19. Across the whole study: Samples taken during acute and convalescent COVID-19 were collected in the United States, Italy and Spain. The cDNA or gDNA used as material had been derived from T cells, B-cell-depleted T cells, or PBMCs.

In the study's own analysis: Nucleated cell number was recorded as an estimate derived from reference gene primer amplification. Sequencing was performed with immunoSEQ multiplex PCR; in TCRdb, only in-frame clones are kept and a portion is missing. V, J and clone size are those of that table, while D and trimming were read from the DNA. The sample shows about 230,000 clones, over 70% of them seen only once. The V segment lost 3 bases and the J segment 6 bases; nucleotides outside the gene matches: 8. CDR1 and CDR2 from the germline V gene are SGHAT and FQNNGV. The CDR3 runs 15 residues. The sequence came from an elderly woman with acute or convalescent COVID-19. Sequencing was performed on peripheral blood. V and J are TRBV11-2 and TRBJ2-7; 10 nucleotides agree with TRBD2. The CDR3 protein is CASSFSGLAVVEQYF. CDR3 nucleotide sequence: TGTGCCAGCAGCTTTAGCGGACTAGCGGTGGTCGAGCAGTACTTC.